Presented here are 27 T cell receptor beta chains from one specimen sequenced in a study of shared clonotypes between healthy human individuals. Naive-designated CD8 cells lacked CD45RO, were positively enriched for CCR7, and omitted terminally differentiated effector memory CD45RA+ cells. Data came from immunoSEQ multiplex PCR; TCRdb stores just in-frame clones and leaves some out. The repertoire includes roughly 2.1 million clones, just over 90% of them detected once, and over 1.5% sits in the top ten. Sequenced: naive CD8+ T cells from PBMCs. The receptors were gathered from a man aged 18 to 35 in good health. Some clones in this sample may be carry-over from other donors' samples.

The chain couples TRBV4-2 to TRBJ1-2, with no clear D. Germline V lookup: CDR1 LGHNA, CDR2 YNFKEQ. The CDR3 is 14 amino acids. Deletions cut 1 base from V and 8 bases from J, with 14 bases between. CDR3 nucleotide sequence: TGTGCCAGCAGCCAAGCGTGGCAGCAAGGGGGCTACACCTTC. Protein: CASSQAWQQGGYTF.

The chain joins TRBV27 to TRBJ1-2; possible D gene TRBD1, 5 bases. The CDR3 runs to 16 residues. Trimming stripped 4 bases from V and 7 bases from J, with 22 bases between. Germline V gives CDR1 MNHEY, CDR2 SMNVEV (reference sequence). CDR3 region: CASSSADKGLESGYTF. The CDR3 coding sequence is TGTGCCAGCAGTTCCGCTGATAAGGGGTTAGAGAGTGGCTACACCTTC.

V and J are TRBV6-1 and TRBJ2-7; D is unclear. The germline CDR1 and CDR2 sequences are MNHNS and SASEGT. The CDR3 is 12 residues long. V lost 3 bases and J 7 bases, leaving 10 bases between the germline ends. The CDR3 bases are TGTGCCAGCAGTGACGCCGAGGAGGAGCAGTACTTC. Protein product: CASSDAEEEQYF.

The chain employs TRBV7-2 and TRBJ2-3, with unresolved D. This CDR3 spans 15 amino acids. Looked up from germline, CDR1 is SGHTA and CDR2 is FQGNSA. Trimming removed 7 bases at V and 0 bases at J, with 14 bases between. CDR3 loop: CASMAYTTSTDTQYF. CDR3 nucleotide sequence: TGTGCCAGCATGGCCTACACCACTAGCACAGATACGCAGTATTTT. The entire variable domain, with the rest obtained from reference TRBV7-2 and TRBJ2-3, is as follows: GAGVSQSPSNKVTEKGKDVELRCDPISGHTALYWYRQSLGQGLEFLIYFQGNSAPDKSGLPSDRFSAERTGGSVSTLTIQRTQQEDSAVYLCASMAYTTSTDTQYFGPGTRLTVL.

The chain employs TRBV5-6 and TRBJ2-1; the D is unclear. The V end was cut by 0 bases, the J end by 0 bases, with 10 bases between. Germline loops: CDR1 SGHDT, CDR2 YYEEEE. This CDR3 spans 16 amino acids. DNA for the CDR3: TGTGCCAGCAGCTTGGATAGGTGGAGCTCCTACAATGAGCAGTTCTTC. It specifies CASSLDRWSSYNEQFF.

Worth noting for this clone: Other DNA sequences in this specimen translate into the identical CDR3. The J gene is TRBJ1-1, the V gene TRBV6-5; D is perhaps TRBD1 (6 bases). V dropped 0 bases and J dropped 2 bases, with 10 bases sitting between them. Germline lookup yields CDR1 MNHEY and CDR2 SVGAGI. This CDR3 has 15 amino acids. DNA for the CDR3: TGTGCCAGCAGTTACTCCCGGACAGCCAACACTGAAGCTTTCTTT. Translating gives CASSYSRTANTEAFF.

The chain combines TRBV28 with TRBJ2-7; no reliable D call. In germline, CDR1 is MDHEN, CDR2 SYDVKM. The CDR3 has 12 residues. Trimming shortened V by 5 bases and J by 5 bases, and 10 bases separated the two germline ends. The CDR3 bases are TGTGCCAGCAGTCCTATCCAAGACGAGCAGTACTTC. It translates to CASSPIQDEQYF.

The chain employs TRBV4-1 and TRBJ1-1; 8 nucleotides line up with TRBD1. This CDR3 comprises 15 residues. Trimming cost V 4 bases and J 5 bases; bases outside gene matches: 9. Germline V gene lookup returns CDR1 MGHRA and CDR2 YSYEKL. CDR3 coding DNA: TGCGCCAGCAGCCCAACAGGACAGGGAAAAACTGAAGCTTTCTTT. Protein product: CASSPTGQGKTEAFF.

The V call is TRBV28, the J call TRBJ2-7; tentative D call: TRBD1 (6 bases). This CDR3 comprises 14 residues. Germline CDR1 reads MDHEN; CDR2 reads SYDVKM. V was shortened by 5 bases and J by 1 base, with 12 bases between the two germline ends. The CDR3 DNA follows: TGTGCCAGCAGTCGACTCGGACAGTCCTACGAGCAGTACTTC. This gives the protein CASSRLGQSYEQYF.

CDR3 in DNA: TGCGCCAGCAGCCAAGCCCAGGGGGAGGGGGAGCTGTTTTTT. The encoded protein is CASSQAQGEGELFF. The V gene is TRBV4-1, the J gene TRBJ2-2; 7 positions match TRBD1. The CDR3 sequence is 14 residues long. V lost 1 base, J lost 8 bases, and 4 bases stayed unmatched. Germline-derived CDR1 and CDR2 are MGHRA and YSYEKL.

The V and J genes are TRBV27 and TRBJ1-1, with 7 bases that match TRBD1. CDR1 is MNHEY and CDR2 is SMNVEV in the germline V gene (reference sequence). Losses at the gene ends were 3 bases for V and 10 bases for J; bases not matched to a gene: 11. This CDR3 region has 14 residues. Here the CDR3 reads CASSLSGGGWVAFF. The DNA of the CDR3 is TGTGCCAGCAGTTTGTCAGGGGGTGGTTGGGTAGCTTTCTTT.

This chain joins TRBV7-8 and TRBJ2-1, with D maybe TRBD2 (5 bases). CDR1 and CDR2 (germline): SGHVS, FQNEAQ. This CDR3 has 13 amino acids. V lost 8 bases, J lost 3 bases, and 11 bases lay in between. The CDR3: CASVGGFYNEQFF. The CDR3 DNA follows: TGTGCCAGCGTCGGAGGATTCTACAATGAGCAGTTCTTC. Filled out from reference TRBV7-8 and TRBJ2-1, the complete variable domain reads GAGVSQSPRYKVAKRGQDVALRCDPISGHVSLFWYQQALGQGPEFLTYFQNEAQLDKSGLPSDRFFAERPEGSVSTLKIQRTQQEDSAVYLCASVGGFYNEQFFGPGTRLTVL.

The chain couples TRBV6-1 to TRBJ1-1, with D possibly matching TRBD1 (5 bases). The CDR3 totals 15 residues. Between the trimmed V and J ends, which lost 3 bases and 3 bases, there was a span of 14 bases. Per germline, CDR1 MNHNS and CDR2 SASEGT. The CDR3 sequence: CASSDAGGPDTEAFF. The CDR3 DNA is TGTGCCAGCAGTGATGCGGGGGGTCCGGACACTGAAGCTTTCTTT.

V gene TRBV6-1 combines with J gene TRBJ2-7; a possible D gene is TRBD2 (6 bases). The CDR3 loop spans 14 amino acids. The V end lost 5 bases, the J end lost 6 bases, and 17 bases lay between the germline ends. The germline CDR1 and CDR2 sequences are MNHNS and SASEGT. The CDR3 coding sequence is TGTGCCAGCAGTTCGCGACTAGTTGCGGCCGAGCAGTACTTC. It is translated as CASSSRLVAAEQYF.

There are a few counts of this clone. The chain uses TRBV10-3 and TRBJ1-1, with TRBD1 as a possible D gene (5 bases). This CDR3 contains 12 residues. Germline V gene sequence: CDR1 ENHRY, CDR2 SYGVKD. V dropped 6 bases and J dropped 10 bases, with 15 bases sitting between them. This CDR3 reads CAIRLLGGTAFF. The CDR3 DNA is TGTGCCATCAGACTCCTCGGGGGGACAGCTTTCTTT.

Remarks on this clone: Within the sample, other DNA sequences also encode this same CDR3. This chain links TRBV27 with TRBJ2-2, with 10 bases matching TRBD2. This CDR3 has 13 residues. With 8 bases clipped from V and 4 bases from J, the junction kept 1 base outside the gene matches. The germline V gene encodes CDR1 MNHEY and CDR2 SMNVEV (reference sequence). CDR3 region: CASRLAGTGELFF. CDR3 coding DNA: TGTGCCAGCCGACTAGCGGGCACCGGGGAGCTGTTTTTT.

This CDR3 reads CAVGGRDRATDTQYF. As DNA, the CDR3 is TGTGCCGTTGGGGGTAGGGACAGGGCCACAGATACGCAGTATTTT. The genes are TRBV6-1 and TRBJ2-3, with 9 nucleotides matching TRBD1. CDR3 length: 15 residues. V lost 11 bases to trimming and J lost 2 bases; unmatched junction nucleotides: 11. The germline gives CDR1 MNHNS, CDR2 SASEGT.

The chain uses TRBV5-4 and TRBJ2-3; D not resolved. The germline V and J ends were trimmed by 2 bases and 0 bases, with 16 bases remaining between them. The CDR3 is 17 amino acids. Germline V gives CDR1 SGHNT, CDR2 YYREEE (reference sequence). The CDR3 sequence is CASSFEILGTSTDTQYF. The DNA of the CDR3 is TGTGCCAGCAGCTTCGAGATTCTGGGTACTAGCACAGATACGCAGTATTTT.

The genes are TRBV5-1 and TRBJ1-3, with a possible D match to TRBD1 (6 bases). The V end was cut by 0 bases, the J end by 0 bases, with 10 bases between. The CDR3 length is 16 residues. Germline V gives CDR1 SGHRS, CDR2 YFSETQ. In DNA, the CDR3 is TGCGCCAGCAGCTTGGAGGGGGGATTCTCTGGAAACACCATATATTTT. Translation gives CASSLEGGFSGNTIYF.

The rearrangement links TRBV7-9 to TRBJ1-4, with TRBD1 matching 8 bases. This CDR3 comprises 13 residues. The germline V gene has CDR1 SEHNR and CDR2 FQNEAQ (reference sequence). J was trimmed by 3 bases and V by 7 bases; bases with no gene match: 1. The CDR3 region is CASTRGPNEKLFF. The DNA for the CDR3 is TGTGCCAGCACCAGGGGGCCTAATGAAAAACTGTTTTTT.

The V gene is TRBV29-1, the J gene TRBJ1-2; 8 bases fit TRBD1. V trimming: 4 bases; J trimming: 2 bases; junction bases outside the gene matches: 6. There are 14 residues in the CDR3. Germline V gene data show CDR1 as SQVTM and CDR2 as ANQGSEA. CDR3 nucleotides: TGCAGCGTTGCGGGGGGACAGGCCAACTATGGCTACACCTTC. It yields the protein CSVAGGQANYGYTF.

CDR3 sequence: CAIKGDSGTGTYEQYF. As DNA, the CDR3 is TGTGCCATCAAAGGGGATTCCGGGACCGGGACCTACGAGCAGTACTTC. The chain links TRBV10-3 to TRBJ2-7, with D perhaps assigned TRBD1 or TRBD2 (5 bases each). Germline assignment: CDR1 ENHRY and CDR2 SYGVKD. The V gene lost 7 bases and the J gene lost 2 bases, with 21 bases spanning the gap. This CDR3 has 16 residues.

This clone has just one count. This chain links TRBV11-2 with TRBJ2-7, with 9 positions matching TRBD1. Trimming at V came to 2 bases and at J to 8 bases, leaving 10 bases not matched to a gene. The CDR3 has 15 amino acids. Germline V lookup: CDR1 SGHAT, CDR2 FQNNGV. The CDR3 DNA sequence: TGTGCCAGCAGCTTATATAGGGCACAGGGGGCGAAGCAGTACTTC. Protein: CASSLYRAQGAKQYF.

The V call is TRBV7-8, the J call TRBJ1-5; D call uncertain. CDR1 and CDR2 from the germline V gene are SGHVS and FQNEAQ. The CDR3 runs to 14 residues. V shed 5 bases and J shed 5 bases, with 13 bases lying between them. CDR3 in DNA: TGTGCCAGCAGCGGAACTTTCGGCGATCAGCCCCAGCATTTT. It codes for CASSGTFGDQPQHF.

This clone was recorded a few times. This rearrangement joins TRBV6-1 to TRBJ1-1; D gene ambiguous. The CDR3 covers 14 residues. The V gene's germline CDR1 is MNHNS and CDR2 SASEGT. V lost 1 base to trimming and J lost 3 bases, with 9 bases between them. The CDR3 bases are TGTGCCAGCAGTGAAGTGATTGTCGACACTGAAGCTTTCTTT. Protein product: CASSEVIVDTEAFF.

The V and J genes are TRBV9 and TRBJ2-7, with a possible D match to TRBD1 (5 bases). Trimming stripped 7 bases from V and 3 bases from J, with 14 bases between. The germline V gene has CDR1 SGDLS and CDR2 YYNGEE. The CDR3 has 13 amino acids. The CDR3, as DNA: TGTGCCAGCGGCAGACAGTCTCTCTACGAGCAGTACTTC. This gives the protein CASGRQSLYEQYF.

The chain couples TRBV28 to TRBJ1-3, with D tentatively TRBD1 (5 bases). V shed 1 base and J shed 0 bases, with 19 bases lying between them. The CDR3 runs to 19 residues. Germline CDR1 and CDR2: MDHEN and SYDVKM. CDR3 sequence: CASSLFISVWDSSGNTIYF. CDR3 DNA sequence: TGTGCCAGCAGTTTATTTATAAGTGTGTGGGACTCCTCTGGAAACACCATATATTTT.